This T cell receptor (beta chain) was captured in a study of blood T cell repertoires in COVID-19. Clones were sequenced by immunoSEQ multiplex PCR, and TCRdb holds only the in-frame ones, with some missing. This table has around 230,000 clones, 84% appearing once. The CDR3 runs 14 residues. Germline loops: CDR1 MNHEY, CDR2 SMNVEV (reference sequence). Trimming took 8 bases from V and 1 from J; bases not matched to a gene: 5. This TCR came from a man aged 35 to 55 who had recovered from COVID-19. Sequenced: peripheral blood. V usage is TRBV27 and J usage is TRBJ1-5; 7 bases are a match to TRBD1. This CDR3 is CASRTGESNQPQHF. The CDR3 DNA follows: TGTGCCAGCCGTACAGGGGAGAGCAATCAGCCCCAGCATTTT.